This T cell receptor beta chain was retrieved from a study of blood T cell repertoires in COVID-19. Study-wide background: PBMCs, B-cell-depleted T cells, or T cells provided the cDNA or gDNA that made up the material.

Researchers sorted participants into cohorts using their self-reported clinical history. Recovered Cohort 3 donors showed two negative PCRs, clearance, or symptom resolution. In the original analysis: Cell counts per sample came from amplifying reference gene primers. Profiled with immunoSEQ multiplex PCR; TCRdb holds only in-frame clones, not every one. Clone size and V and J calls were adopted from that table, with D and trimming inferred from the DNA. The data contain roughly 260,000 clones, roughly nine tenths of them singletons. The sequenced sample consisted of PBMCs or T cells enriched from blood (not recorded which). The source is a woman aged 18-29 years who had recovered from COVID-19.

CDR3 in amino acids: CASSPLYGGQPQHF. DNA of the CDR3: TGTGCCAGCAGTCCTCTCTACGGCGGTCAGCCCCAGCATTTT. The chain couples TRBV2 to TRBJ1-5, with D uncertain. Trimming took 5 bases from V and 6 from J, leaving 14 bases between them. The CDR3 sequence is 14 residues long. Per the germline V gene, CDR1 is SNHLY and CDR2 is FYNNEI.